Each of the 15 T cell receptor beta chains below was sequenced from the same sample in a study of blood T cell repertoires in COVID-19. Clones were sequenced by immunoSEQ multiplex PCR, and TCRdb holds only the in-frame ones, with some missing. There are 200,000 or so clones in the sample; roughly 79% occur only once, and 15% to 20% lies in the top ten. The specimen was peripheral blood. The source is a man in his 60s with active or convalescent COVID-19.

This rearrangement joins TRBV14 to TRBJ2-7; 8 bases map to TRBD2. J gave up 0 bases and V 1 base, and 5 bases lay outside the gene matches. CDR1 is SGHDN and CDR2 is FVKESK in the germline V gene. The CDR3 has 16 residues. The CDR3 sequence is CASSQATSGPSYEQYF. In DNA, the CDR3 is TGTGCCAGCAGCCAAGCTACTAGCGGCCCCTCCTACGAGCAGTACTTC.

The gene calls are TRBV4-1 and TRBJ2-1; maybe TRBD1 (6 bases). Germline-derived CDR1 and CDR2 are MGHRA and YSYEKL. This CDR3 has 14 residues. V lost 2 bases and J lost 8, with 13 bases in between. The DNA of the CDR3 is TGCGCCAGCAGCCAAATGACAGGATCGGATGAGCAGTTCTTC. It translates to CASSQMTGSDEQFF.

The chain links TRBV28 to TRBJ1-2, with D maybe TRBD1 (5 bases). Germline V gene data show CDR1 as MDHEN and CDR2 as SYDVKM. The CDR3 is 19 residues long. Trimming removed 6 bases from V and 3 bases from J, with 29 bases in between. The CDR3 DNA reads TGTGCCAGCAGCAGCTGGTCTGGGACTTCGGAAGGGCTTGACTATGGCTACACCTTC. Translating gives CASSSWSGTSEGLDYGYTF.

This chain connects TRBV6-5 to TRBJ2-1; 10 bases agree with TRBD2. Germline values: CDR1 MNHEY, CDR2 SVGAGI. This CDR3 has 13 amino acids. J gave up 9 bases and V 7 bases, and 6 bases lay outside the gene matches. This chain's CDR3 is CASNLAGVSEQFF. For the CDR3, the DNA is TGTGCCAGCAACCTAGCGGGAGTCAGTGAGCAGTTCTTC.

This chain links TRBV15 with TRBJ1-1; 8 nucleotides agree with TRBD1. The trim removed 5 bases at V and 0 bases at J, leaving 2 bases unmatched. The germline CDR1 and CDR2 sequences are LNHNV and YYDKDF (reference sequence). CDR3 length: 14 residues. The CDR3 region has the DNA TGTGCCACCAGCGCGGACAGGGTGAACACTGAAGCTTTCTTT. This codes for CATSADRVNTEAFF.

Concerning this clone itself: Other DNA sequences in the same sample also yield this CDR3. J is TRBJ2-1 and V is TRBV9; perhaps TRBD2 as D (6 bases). Trimming took off 0 bases at V and 0 bases at J, with 13 bases between the two ends. Germline-derived CDR1 and CDR2 are SGDLS and YYNGEE. The CDR3 loop spans 17 amino acids. CDR3 in DNA: TGTGCCAGCAGCGTAGAGAGCGGGTCGAGCTCCTACAATGAGCAGTTCTTC. Translated, it gives CASSVESGSSSYNEQFF.

The chain joins TRBV10-3 to TRBJ2-7; TRBD2 matches 8 bases. The CDR3 loop spans 14 amino acids. CDR1 is ENHRY and CDR2 is SYGVKD in the germline V gene. V shed 4 bases and J 5 bases; nucleotides not matched to a gene: 7. The CDR3 sequence is CAISVRGGGNEQYF. The CDR3 nucleotides read TGTGCCATCAGTGTACGGGGGGGTGGGAACGAGCAGTACTTC.

The chain is built from TRBV11-2 and TRBJ1-3; no firm D call. Deletions cut 0 bases from V and 1 base from J, with 10 bases between. CDR3 length: 16 residues. In germline, CDR1 is SGHAT, CDR2 FQNNGV. The CDR3 here is CASSLELAGSGNTIYF. The CDR3 DNA reads as TGTGCCAGCAGCTTAGAACTTGCGGGGTCTGGAAACACCATATATTTT.

The chain combines TRBV19 with TRBJ1-1, with D unresolved. Trimming removed 2 bases at V and 0 bases at J, with 4 bases between. Germline V gene sequence: CDR1 LNHDA, CDR2 SQIVND (reference sequence). The CDR3 is 13 residues long. The CDR3 region is CASSISLNTEAFF. CDR3 nucleotides: TGTGCCAGTAGTATATCATTGAACACTGAAGCTTTCTTT.

The genes are TRBV28 and TRBJ1-3; D ambiguous. This CDR3 comprises 14 residues. V dropped 6 bases and J dropped 0 bases, with 9 bases sitting between them. In germline, CDR1 is MDHEN, CDR2 SYDVKM. The CDR3 bases are TGTGCCAGCAGGCGTACCATCTCTGGAAACACCATATATTTT. The encoded protein is CASRRTISGNTIYF.

This clone turned up a few times. CDR3 residues: CASSPSPDREQETQYF. CDR3 nucleotide sequence: TGTGCCAGCAGCCCATCCCCTGACAGGGAACAAGAGACCCAGTACTTC. V is TRBV7-3 and J is TRBJ2-5; TRBD1 matches 7 bases. The CDR3 contains 16 residues. Per germline, CDR1 SGHTA and CDR2 FQGTGA. Trimming took 5 bases from V and 2 from J; bases not matched to a gene: 11.

J is TRBJ2-7 and V is TRBV9, with a possible D match to TRBD2 (5 bases). V lost 4 bases and J 0 bases, leaving 14 bases between the germline ends. Germline V gene sequence: CDR1 SGDLS, CDR2 YYNGEE. The CDR3 covers 15 residues. The CDR3 DNA reads TGTGCCAGCAGCCCCAGTGAGGGCAGCTCCTACGAGCAGTACTTC. This codes for CASSPSEGSSYEQYF.

The chain has TRBV6-5 and TRBJ2-6, with unresolved D. Germline loops: CDR1 MNHEY, CDR2 SVGAGI. CDR3 length: 15 amino acids. The germline V and J ends were trimmed by 8 bases and 0 bases, with 11 bases remaining between them. CDR3 bases: TGTGCCAGCCTCAATTGGGCCTCTGGGGCCAACGTCCTGACTTTC. It codes for CASLNWASGANVLTF.

The chain couples TRBV7-8 to TRBJ1-2, with D hard to call. The V gene lost 3 bases and the J gene lost 0 bases, with 8 bases spanning the gap. CDR3 length: 14 residues. From germline, CDR1 is SGHVS and CDR2 FQNEAQ. The DNA for the CDR3 is TGTGCCAGCAGCTTGAGGGTTACTAACTATGGCTACACCTTC. This encodes CASSLRVTNYGYTF.

CDR3 bases: TGTGCCAGCAGTTACGTTAAGAAGACAGGGACCCAGTACTTC. This sequence encodes CASSYVKKTGTQYF. This sequence joins TRBV2 and TRBJ2-5; D might be TRBD1 (6 bases). This CDR3 is 14 amino acids long. From germline, CDR1 is SNHLY and CDR2 FYNNEI. Deletions cut 5 bases from V and 7 bases from J, with 17 bases between.